The clone carrying this T cell receptor beta chain was recorded a few times. Its matching antigen is unknown. These data are taken from a study of cytomegalovirus exposure and HLA in healthy donors. Findings and limits, study-wide: Across all donors, roughly uniform sequencing depth was an assumption of the presence/absence analyses.

Germline V lookup: CDR1 MNHNY, CDR2 SVGAGI (reference sequence). The ends were cut back, 0 bases at V and 3 bases at J, with 8 bases in the middle. The CDR3 runs to 14 residues. PCR employed 60 Vbeta and 13 Jbeta primers. This table comes from immunoSEQ multiplex PCR, and its TCRdb copy is limited to in-frame clones, with some not included. The profile covers 200,000 to 250,000 clones, with 85% to 90% appearing a single time and 0.95% to 1.1% taken by the ten largest. Material for sequencing was PBMCs. The gene calls are TRBV6-6 and TRBJ1-1; D is ambiguous. The receptor comes from a woman between 18 and 29 years old in good health and CMV-seronegative. CDR3 in amino acids: CASSYSTRDTEAFF. The CDR3 nucleotides are TGTGCCAGCAGTTACTCGACGCGGGACACTGAAGCTTTCTTT.